The clone carrying this T cell receptor (beta chain) has a single count. The antigen is undetermined. Amplification yielded TCR beta CDR3 regions, with RNA transcripts as the source. In the first-round RT-PCR of the TCR CDR3, the HTBI primer set was used. TCRdb re-analysed the multiplex PCR reads in MiXCR, keeping a single row per CDR3 protein. The data contain approximately 640,000 distinct CDR3 sequences, less than 45% of them seen just once; the ten biggest clones take up less than 9%. This sample was included in a study of T cells in Graves' hyperthyroidism and ophthalmopathy. Findings and caveats of the study: Median prediction lead before ophthalmopathy onset was around 7 months with the model. Appearing also in blood were most of the thyroid clonotypes expanded above 0.001.

Diagnosis rested on symptoms, serum thyroxine and TRAb, thyroid ultrasound, and orbital computed tomography. CDR1 and CDR2 (germline): MGHDK, SYGVNS. The V gene lost 1 base and the J gene lost 7 bases, with 14 bases spanning the gap. The CDR3 has 16 amino acids. The TCR comes from an adult man with Graves' disease, either hyperthyroidism or ophthalmopathy (not recorded which). This chain links TRBV25-1 with TRBJ1-6; TRBD1 is a possible D gene (5 bases). The material sequenced was peripheral blood or thyroid tissue (not recorded which). The CDR3 protein is CASSESLGVGNSPLHF. The CDR3 DNA sequence: TGTGCCAGCAGTGAATCGTTGGGGGTGGGAAATTCACCCCTCCACTTT.